The clone carrying this T cell receptor (beta chain) was picked up a small number of times. Its specificity is not known. A constant-region primer primed TCR beta cDNA synthesis from 450 to 550 ng of total RNA. Nested multiplex PCR, run for three rounds with slightly modified ARM-PCR, yielded TCR beta libraries. TCRdb redid the calling of the multiplex PCR reads with MiXCR, one entry per CDR3 protein. Here the sample spans 100,000 to 150,000 distinct CDR3 sequences, around 64% being singletons. The data are from a study of tumor-infiltrating lymphocytes in primary liver carcinoma. The wider study: The tumors, T1-T3 N0M0 lesions, were about 4.2 to 11 cm across.

The study, taken as a whole, reports: Present in all five tumor regions were only about 7-25% of the top clones. Blood fell significantly below tumors in its top-250-clone fraction (p = 0.039).

Taking about 19-32 mg of unsorted bulk tissue, the authors co-extracted RNA and DNA. Patients underwent surgical resection for primary liver carcinoma. What was sequenced was liver tumor tissue from sampling region 3. Indicated subset: tumor region T3, left-lateral pole. This TCR derives from a woman in her fifties or sixties with primary liver carcinoma and hepatitis B virus infection.

The CDR3 is CAWSPAPHGNTIYF. In nucleotides, the CDR3 is TGTGCCTGGAGTCCAGCACCTCATGGAAACACCATATATTTT. The V and J genes are TRBV30 and TRBJ1-3; D remains unclear. Germline loops: CDR1 GTSNPN, CDR2 SVGIG (reference sequence). Trimming cost V 2 bases and J 3 bases, with 11 bases left between them. The CDR3 is made up of 14 amino acids.